This TCR beta chain was captured in a study of shared clonotypes between healthy human individuals (dated by TCRdb to the early 2020s). In the study overall: A couple of women and a few men aged 18 to 49 years were included in the cohort. Each donor's leukapheresis produced roughly between about 0.85 and 10 billion PBMCs. Libraries were prepared and TCR repertoires were sequenced by different laboratories using diverse techniques, in order to increase sequencing depth and limit assay-specific biases. For each donor, CD4 naive and CD4 memory were each run on three plates, CD8 naive on two plates, and CD8 memory on one plate. To estimate repertoire size and how much clonotype sharing occurs between individuals, the study deeply sequenced the blood TCR repertoires of roughly 5 healthy adults. The paper as a whole reports these results and caveats: Sampling was restricted to blood, and TCR repertoires in tissues likely differ from the TCR repertoires found in blood. Larger estimated clonotype richness was generally found for naive subsets than for memory subsets. When a handful of donors were compared, the shared fraction of clonotypes was around 4.6% for naive CD4, about 4% for naive CD8, roughly 2.5% for memory CD4, and 0.35% to 0.4% for memory CD8. Higher generation probabilities were observed for clonotypes shared by all four sorted-subset donors than for non-shared clonotypes. Pairwise subsampling indicated that sequencing depth was expected to affect the degree of clonotype sharing among donors. Rarefaction of sorted-subset datasets indicated incomplete sequencing despite the large sequencing depth. The genetic and exposure-history diversity represented was limited by the small number of donors.

Comment on this clone: Its antigen is currently not known. There are no base qualities to consult, and no much larger clone falls within one base.

CD8 naive samples were CD45RO-negative cells positively selected for CCR7, giving a CD45RA+CCR7+ population that excluded TemRA cells. The donors were healthy, HIV-negative adults who had no recently reported acute infections or vaccinations. Every donor was a Caucasian adult residing in Nashville, Tennessee, USA. After blood collection by leukapheresis, PBMCs were isolated using Ficoll-Histopaque density gradient centrifugation and then cryopreserved in the vapor phase of liquid nitrogen. Purity and quantity of every magnetically sorted T cell population were checked by analytical flow cytometry. Genomic DNA was isolated from every sorted fraction and measured by UV absorbance on a Nanodrop 2000c. Using the deep immunoSEQ assay, TCR CDR3 regions were amplified from genomic DNA by multiplex PCR. Genomic DNA extracted from each cell subset was distributed evenly over all wells of several immunoSEQ 96-well plates, and each plate served as one replicate. For sorted subsets, about 220 ng of genomic DNA, equivalent to 30,000 or so T cell genomes, went into each replicate PCR. Purified libraries were measured with a Qubit 3.0 fluorometer, size-checked on a Bioanalyzer 2100, and measured again with the KAPA Library Quantification kit. Every immunoSEQ 96-well plate was sequenced on a separate single-read 150-cycle Illumina NextSeq 550 flow cell. The authors processed their data as follows. The immunoSEQ output contained only junctional sequences without quality scores, so filtering could not match that applied to full-length reads. Sequences were annotated with PyIR, a Python wrapper for IgBLAST v1.9, using IMGT germline references to assign V/J genes and CDR3. Reads were filtered out if the reads had weak V/J assignments (E-value above 1e-6), no CDR3, stop codons, out-of-frame junctions, or ambiguous translated residues. V3J clonotypes were defined as sequences sharing an identical inferred V gene, J gene, and CDR3 amino acid sequence. The percentage overlap between two repertoires was calculated by dividing the number of shared unique clonotypes by the size of the smaller repertoire. RTK rarefaction, the Chao1 estimator, and Recon v2.1 estimates of unobserved clonotypes were used to assess repertoire richness. OLGA was used to compute generation probabilities for all TCRbeta clonotypes that the gDNA method yielded from four donors. The immuneACCESS repertoire file appears here via TCRdb, limited to in-frame rearrangements. These files lack a portion of the clones; in checked studies, under half of the deficit traces to unresolved V genes, and the cause of the others is not known. The DNA was the basis for D and trimming; V, J and clone size are from that table. This sample comprises over 800,000 clones, 80% to 95% of them detected only once. Approximately 25% of the sample belongs to the ten largest clones.

The CDR3 holds 13 amino acids from the cysteine to the phenylalanine. Only the CDR3 part of the read is kept: 39 bases, read in frame from the first base. The germline V and J ends show losses of 1 base and 8 bases respectively, and no gene match explains 4 bases of the junction. CDR1 and CDR2 were assigned from the germline V gene as SGHVS and FQNEAQ. The TCR sequence derives from a man aged 25-45 years in good health. Recombination linked TRBV7-8 to TRBJ1-2; 7 nucleotides in the junction match TRBD1. The sample taken for sequencing was naive CD8+ T cells sorted from blood. The cell subset or site label here, explained by the study, means: CD45RA+CCR7+. The DNA reads as follows: TGTGCCAGCAGCTTAGAGGGACAGAGAGGCTACACCTTC. Translation gives CASSLEGQRGYTF.